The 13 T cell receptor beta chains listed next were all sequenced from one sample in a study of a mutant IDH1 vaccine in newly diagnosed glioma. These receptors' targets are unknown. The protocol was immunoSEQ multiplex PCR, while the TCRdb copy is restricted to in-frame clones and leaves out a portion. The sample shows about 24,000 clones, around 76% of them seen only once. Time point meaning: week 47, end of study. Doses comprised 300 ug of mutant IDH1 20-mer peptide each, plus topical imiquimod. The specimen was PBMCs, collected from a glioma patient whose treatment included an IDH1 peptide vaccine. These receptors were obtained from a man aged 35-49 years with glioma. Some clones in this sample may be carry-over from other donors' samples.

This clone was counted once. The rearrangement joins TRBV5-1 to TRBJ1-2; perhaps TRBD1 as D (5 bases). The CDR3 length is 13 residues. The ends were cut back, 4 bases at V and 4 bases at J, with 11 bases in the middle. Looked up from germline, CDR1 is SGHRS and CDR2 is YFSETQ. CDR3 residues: CASSADGTYGYTF. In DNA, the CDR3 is TGCGCCAGCAGCGCGGACGGGACCTATGGCTACACCTTC.

CDR3 sequence: CSGFWDTQYF. DNA for the CDR3: TGCAGTGGGTTTTGGGATACGCAGTATTTT. The chain joins TRBV20-1 to TRBJ2-3; no clear D gene. The CDR3 consists of 10 residues. CDR1 DFQATT and CDR2 SNEGSKA come from the germline V gene (reference sequence). V lost 7 bases and J lost 6, with 8 bases in between.

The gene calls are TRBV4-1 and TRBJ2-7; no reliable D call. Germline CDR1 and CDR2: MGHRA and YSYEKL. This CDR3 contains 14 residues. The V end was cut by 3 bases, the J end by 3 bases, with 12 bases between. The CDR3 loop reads CASSQMDGHYEQYF. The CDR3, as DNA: TGCGCCAGCAGCCAGATGGACGGCCACTACGAGCAGTACTTC.

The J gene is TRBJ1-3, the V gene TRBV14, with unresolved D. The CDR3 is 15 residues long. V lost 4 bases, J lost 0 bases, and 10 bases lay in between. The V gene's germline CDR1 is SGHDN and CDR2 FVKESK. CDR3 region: CASSLDRSSGNTIYF. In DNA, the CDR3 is TGTGCCAGCAGCCTCGACCGGAGCTCTGGAAACACCATATATTTT.

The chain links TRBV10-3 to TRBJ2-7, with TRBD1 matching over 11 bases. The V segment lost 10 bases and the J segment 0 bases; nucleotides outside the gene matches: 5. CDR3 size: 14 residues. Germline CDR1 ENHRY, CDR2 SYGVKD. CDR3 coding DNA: TGTGCCACCGTAGGGACAGGGGGCTCCTACGAGCAGTACTTC. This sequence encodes CATVGTGGSYEQYF.

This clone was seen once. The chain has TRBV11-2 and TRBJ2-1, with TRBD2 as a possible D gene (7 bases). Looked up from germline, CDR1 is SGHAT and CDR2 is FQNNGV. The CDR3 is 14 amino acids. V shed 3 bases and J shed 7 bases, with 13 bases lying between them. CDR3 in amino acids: CASSLGGALNEQFF. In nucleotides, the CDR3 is TGTGCCAGCAGCTTGGGGGGGGCTTTAAATGAGCAGTTCTTC.

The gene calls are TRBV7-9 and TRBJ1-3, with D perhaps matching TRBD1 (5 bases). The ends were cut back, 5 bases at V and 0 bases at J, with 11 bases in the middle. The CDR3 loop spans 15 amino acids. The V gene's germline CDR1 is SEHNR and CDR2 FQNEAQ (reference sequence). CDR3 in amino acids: CASSGGTDSGNTIYF. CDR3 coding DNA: TGTGCCAGCAGCGGCGGGACGGACTCTGGAAACACCATATATTTT.

For the CDR3, the DNA is TGCGCCAGCAGCCGGGACAGGGGGCCCTATGGCTACACCTTC. This encodes CASSRDRGPYGYTF. The chain uses TRBV4-3 and TRBJ1-2, with TRBD1 matching over 12 bases. Germline CDR1 LGHNA, CDR2 YSLEER. J was trimmed by 4 bases and V by 4 bases; bases with no gene match: 1. The CDR3 has 14 residues.

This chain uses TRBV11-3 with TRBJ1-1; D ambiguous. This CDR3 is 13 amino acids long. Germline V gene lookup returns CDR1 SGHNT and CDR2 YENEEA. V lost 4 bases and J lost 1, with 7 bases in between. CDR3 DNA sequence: TGTGCCAGCAGCTCCGACACGAACACTGAAGCTTTCTTT. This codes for CASSSDTNTEAFF.

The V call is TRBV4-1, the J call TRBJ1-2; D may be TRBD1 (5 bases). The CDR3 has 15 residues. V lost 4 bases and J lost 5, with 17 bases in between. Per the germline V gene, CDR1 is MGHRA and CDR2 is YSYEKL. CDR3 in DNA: TGCGCCAGCAGCCGAGGGATCAGGGAGGGATATGGCTACACCTTC. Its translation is CASSRGIREGYGYTF.

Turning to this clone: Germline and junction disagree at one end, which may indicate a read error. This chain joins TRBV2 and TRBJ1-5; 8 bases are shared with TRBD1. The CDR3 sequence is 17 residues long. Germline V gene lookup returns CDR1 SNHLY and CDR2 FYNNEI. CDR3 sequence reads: CASSATGGAPSNQPQHF. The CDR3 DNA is TGTGCCAGCAGTGCTACAGGGGGGGCTCCCAGCAATCAGCCCCAGCACTTT.

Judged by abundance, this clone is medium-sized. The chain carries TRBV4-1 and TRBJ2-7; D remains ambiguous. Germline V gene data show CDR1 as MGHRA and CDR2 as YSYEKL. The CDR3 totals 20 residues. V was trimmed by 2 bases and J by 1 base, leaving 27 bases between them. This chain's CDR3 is CASSQPQLESKIAPSYEQYF. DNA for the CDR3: TGCGCCAGCAGCCAACCTCAACTGGAATCCAAGATCGCCCCATCCTACGAGCAGTACTTC.

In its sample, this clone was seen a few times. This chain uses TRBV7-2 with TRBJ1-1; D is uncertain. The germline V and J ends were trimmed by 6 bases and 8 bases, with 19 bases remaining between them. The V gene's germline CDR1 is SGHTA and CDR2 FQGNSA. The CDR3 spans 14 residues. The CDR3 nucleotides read TGTGCCAGCAGTCCCGGACTTGGGATCGGGGAAGCTTTCTTT. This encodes CASSPGLGIGEAFF. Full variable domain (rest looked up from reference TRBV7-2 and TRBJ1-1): GAGVSQSPSNKVTEKGKDVELRCDPISGHTALYWYRQSLGQGLEFLIYFQGNSAPDKSGLPSDRFSAERTGGSVSTLTIQRTQQEDSAVYLCASSPGLGIGEAFFGQGTRLTVV.